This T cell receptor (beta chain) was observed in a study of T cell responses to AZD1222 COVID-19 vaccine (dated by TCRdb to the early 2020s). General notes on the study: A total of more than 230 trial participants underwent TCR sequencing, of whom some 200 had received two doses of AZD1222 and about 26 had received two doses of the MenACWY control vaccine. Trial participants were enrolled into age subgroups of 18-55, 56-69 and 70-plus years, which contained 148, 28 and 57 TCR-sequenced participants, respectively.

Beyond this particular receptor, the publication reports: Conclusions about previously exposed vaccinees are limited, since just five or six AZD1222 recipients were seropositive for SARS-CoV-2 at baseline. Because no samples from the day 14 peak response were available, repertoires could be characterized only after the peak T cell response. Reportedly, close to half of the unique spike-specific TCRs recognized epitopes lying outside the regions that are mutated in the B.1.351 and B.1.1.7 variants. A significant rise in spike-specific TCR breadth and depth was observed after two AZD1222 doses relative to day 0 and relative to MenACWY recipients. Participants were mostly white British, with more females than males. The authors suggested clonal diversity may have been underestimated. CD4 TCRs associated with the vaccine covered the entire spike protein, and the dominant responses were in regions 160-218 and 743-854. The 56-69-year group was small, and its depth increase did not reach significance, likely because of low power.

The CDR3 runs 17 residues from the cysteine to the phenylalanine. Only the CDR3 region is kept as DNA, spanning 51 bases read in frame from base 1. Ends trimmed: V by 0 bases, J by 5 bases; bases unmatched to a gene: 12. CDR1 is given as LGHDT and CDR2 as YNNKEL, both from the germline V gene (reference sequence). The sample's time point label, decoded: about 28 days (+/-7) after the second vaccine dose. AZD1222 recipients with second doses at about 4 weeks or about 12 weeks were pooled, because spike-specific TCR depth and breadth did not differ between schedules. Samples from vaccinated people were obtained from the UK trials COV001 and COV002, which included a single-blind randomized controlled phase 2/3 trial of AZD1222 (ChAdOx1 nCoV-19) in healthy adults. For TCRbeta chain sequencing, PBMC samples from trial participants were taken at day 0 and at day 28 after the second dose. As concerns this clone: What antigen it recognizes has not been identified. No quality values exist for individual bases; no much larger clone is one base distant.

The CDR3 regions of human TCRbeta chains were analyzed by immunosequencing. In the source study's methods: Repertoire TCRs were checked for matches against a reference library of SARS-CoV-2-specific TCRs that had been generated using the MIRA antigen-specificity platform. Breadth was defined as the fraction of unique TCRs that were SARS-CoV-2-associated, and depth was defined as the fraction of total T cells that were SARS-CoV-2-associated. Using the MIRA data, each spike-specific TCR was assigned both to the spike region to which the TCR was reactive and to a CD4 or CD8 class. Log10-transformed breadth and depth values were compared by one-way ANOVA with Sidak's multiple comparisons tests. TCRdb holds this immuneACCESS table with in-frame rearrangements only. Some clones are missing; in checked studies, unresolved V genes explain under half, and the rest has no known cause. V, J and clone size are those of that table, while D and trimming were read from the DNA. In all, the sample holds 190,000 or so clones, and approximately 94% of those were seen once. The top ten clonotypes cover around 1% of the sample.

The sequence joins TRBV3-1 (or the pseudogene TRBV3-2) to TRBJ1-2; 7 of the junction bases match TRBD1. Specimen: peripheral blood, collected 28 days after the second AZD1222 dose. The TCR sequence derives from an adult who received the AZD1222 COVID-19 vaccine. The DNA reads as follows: TGTGCCAGCAGCCAAGAGTTACAGGGGATCGTTCCTTATGGCTACACCTTC. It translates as CASSQELQGIVPYGYTF.